A selection of T cell receptor beta chains follows, all from one sample in a study of Ad26.COV2.S vaccination and SARS-CoV-2 variants. The repertoire was sequenced with immunoSEQ multiplex PCR; TCRdb's copy has only in-frame clones and lacks some. The sample has 200,000 to 300,000 clones, 87% seen once. This specimen consisted of peripheral blood, obtained in a trial of Ad26.COV2.S vaccine versus placebo. Receptors originate from a person between 18 and 60 years old who received the Ad26.COV2.S COVID-19 vaccine or a placebo. The CDR3 runs from the conserved cysteine through the conserved F or W. D genes are given only for firm matches. Size is stated for part of the rows, as once, few or many counts, or as a class when the clone is expanded.

clone size	V gene	J gene	D gene	CDR3 protein	CDR3 DNA
once	TRBV2	TRBJ2-3	TRBD2	CASRAGIHSAGRDTQYF	TGTGCCAGCCGAGCGGGGATCCACTCCGCTGGGAGAGATACGCAGTATTTT
-	TRBV19	TRBJ1-5	TRBD1	CASSIAGGAAQPQHF	TGTGCCAGTAGTATTGCAGGGGGCGCGGCTCAGCCCCAGCATTTT
-	TRBV3-1/TRBV3-2	TRBJ1-2	-	CASSQEWRLSPLGYTF	TGTGCCAGCAGCCAAGAATGGCGGTTAAGCCCTTTGGGCTACACCTTC
-	TRBV11-3	TRBJ2-1	-	CASSLRLYNEQFF	TGTGCCAGCAGCTTACGGCTGTACAATGAGCAGTTCTTC
-	TRBV9	TRBJ1-1	-	CASSMDSYTEAFF	TGTGCCAGCAGCATGGACAGCTACACTGAAGCTTTCTTT
-	TRBV4-1	TRBJ2-7	TRBD1	CASSPDRGRGTYEQYF	TGCGCCAGCAGCCCGGACAGGGGGCGGGGGACCTACGAGCAGTACTTC
-	TRBV5-6	TRBJ1-2	-	CASSLGQDYGYTF	TGTGCCAGCAGCTTGGGGCAGGACTATGGCTACACCTTC
-	TRBV15	TRBJ1-2	-	CATTLKGYGYTF	TGTGCCACCACCCTGAAAGGCTATGGCTACACCTTC
-	TRBV15	TRBJ2-7	-	CATSRDTTSRYEQYF	TGTGCCACCAGCAGAGATACAACTAGTCGGTACGAGCAGTACTTC
-	TRBV11-3	TRBJ2-5	-	CASSSGRSWQETQYF	TGTGCCAGCAGCTCGGGACGTTCCTGGCAAGAGACCCAGTACTTC
-	TRBV2	TRBJ1-2	-	CASRDKRSNYGYTF	TGTGCCAGCAGAGATAAGAGATCGAACTATGGCTACACCTTC
-	TRBV12-3/TRBV12-4	TRBJ2-2	-	CASSFGGPGELFF	TGTGCCAGCAGTTTTGGGGGCCCCGGGGAGCTGTTTTTT
-	TRBV27	TRBJ1-5	-	CASSPGGSQPQHF	TGTGCCAGCAGCCCCGGAGGGAGCCAGCCCCAGCATTTT
-	TRBV7-3	TRBJ2-5	TRBD2	CASSRTREETQYF	TGTGCCAGCAGCCGGACTAGAGAAGAGACCCAGTACTTC
-	TRBV28	TRBJ1-4	-	CASGGSLGRAEKLFF	TGTGCCAGCGGGGGGTCCCTCGGCAGGGCGGAAAAACTGTTTTTT
-	TRBV29-1	TRBJ1-2	-	CSAGRSGYTF	TGCAGCGCCGGTCGGTCTGGCTACACCTTC
-	TRBV7-9	TRBJ1-4	TRBD1	CASSFRGVNEKLFF	TGTGCCAGCAGCTTCAGGGGGGTTAATGAAAAACTGTTTTTT
-	TRBV5-6	TRBJ1-1	-	CASSGMNTEAFF	TGTGCCAGCAGCGGCATGAACACTGAAGCTTTCTTT
-	TRBV7-9	TRBJ2-2	TRBD1	CASTTAGTGNTGELFF	TGTGCCAGCACTACCGCCGGGACAGGGAACACCGGGGAGCTGTTTTTT
-	TRBV7-9	TRBJ1-2	TRBD1	CASNPSGGTGGGYTF	TGTGCCAGCAACCCGTCCGGAGGGACAGGGGGTGGCTACACCTTC
few	TRBV6-1	TRBJ1-4	-	CASSEASGAGDEKLFF	TGTGCCAGCAGTGAAGCGTCGGGGGCGGGTGATGAAAAACTGTTTTTT
-	TRBV3-1/TRBV3-2	TRBJ2-5	TRBD1	CASCQLGQGLEETQYF	TGTGCCAGCTGCCAATTGGGACAGGGGTTAGAGGAGACCCAGTACTTC
once	TRBV19	TRBJ2-3	TRBD2	CASSITGAGGGIDTQYF	TGTGCCAGTAGTATAACAGGAGCGGGGGGCGGCATAGATACGCAGTATTTT
-	TRBV6-2/TRBV6-3	TRBJ2-5	-	CASSLGPGWAETQYF	TGTGCCAGCAGTTTAGGTCCAGGGTGGGCAGAGACCCAGTACTTC
-	TRBV4-3	TRBJ1-4	TRBD1	CASSQQDRGATNEKLFF	TGCGCCAGCAGCCAACAGGACAGGGGAGCAACTAATGAAAAACTGTTTTTT
-	TRBV6-5	TRBJ2-1	TRBD2	CASSYSIQRGDNEQFF	TGTGCCAGCAGTTACTCGATCCAGCGGGGGGACAATGAGCAGTTCTTC
-	TRBV19	TRBJ1-2	-	CASSEYNYGYTF	TGTGCCAGTTCCGAATATAACTATGGCTACACCTTC
-	TRBV15	TRBJ2-5	-	CATMGGSGETQYF	TGTGCCACCATGGGGGGCTCGGGCGAGACCCAGTACTTC